A selection of T cell receptor beta chains follows, all from one sample in a study of shared clonotypes between healthy human individuals. Generated by immunoSEQ multiplex PCR, the TCRdb table keeps only in-frame clones and is missing some. In the table there are about 700,000 clones, about 90% of which are singletons. Source material: naive CD8+ T cells sorted from blood. The receptor source for this set is a man aged 30 to 39 in good health. The CDR3 runs from the conserved cysteine through the conserved F or W. The D gene is left open where the match is weak. Rows give clone size only sometimes, using once, few, many, or a class for an expanded clone.

TRBJ2-5 | . | TRBD2 | TRBV14 | TGTGCCAGCAGCCAAGAGATGGGTTATACGCTAGCGGAAGAGACCCAGTACTTC | CASSQEMGYTLAEETQYF
TRBJ2-1 | once | TRBD2 | TRBV7-8 | TGTGCCAGCAGCTTAATCGGTGTGGGGACTAGCGGGAGCCATGAGCAGTTCTTC | CASSLIGVGTSGSHEQFF
TRBJ2-7 | . | . | TRBV6-6 | TGTGCCAGCAGTTTGCAAGGCTGGGGCGACGAGCAGTACTTC | CASSLQGWGDEQYF
TRBJ2-7 | . | TRBD2 | TRBV27 | TGTGCCAGCAGTTTGTGGGGACTAGCGGGAGAAGGAGCCTCCTACGAGCAGTACTTC | CASSLWGLAGEGASYEQYF
TRBJ2-1 | . | . | TRBV7-2 | TGTGCCAGCATCGGAAATAGCCCGGGGCAGTTCTTC | CASIGNSPGQFF
TRBJ2-1 | . | . | TRBV19 | TGTGCCAGTAGTATGGAACGGGCCCTTTACAATGAGCAGTTCTTC | CASSMERALYNEQFF
TRBJ1-1 | once | . | TRBV2 | TGTGCCACAAGGACAGACATGAACACTGAAGCTTTCTTT | CATRTDMNTEAFF
TRBJ2-1 | . | . | TRBV27 | TGTGCCAGCAGTTTACAGATTAGGAATGAGCAGTTCTTC | CASSLQIRNEQFF
TRBJ2-5 | . | TRBD2 | TRBV10-2 | TGCGCCAGCACATCTAGCGGGAGAGGGGAGACCCAGTACTTC | CASTSSGRGETQYF
TRBJ2-7 | once | . | TRBV11-2 | TGTGCCAGCAGCACCACTCCCGGGGAGCCCTACGAGCAGTACTTC | CASSTTPGEPYEQYF
TRBJ2-3 | . | TRBD1 | TRBV6-6 | TGTGCCAGCAGAACCGGGACAGGGGGCACAGATACGCAGTATTTT | CASRTGTGGTDTQYF
TRBJ2-7 | few | TRBD2 | TRBV5-3 | TGTGCCAGAAGCTTAGGGACTAGCGTGTACGAGCAGTACTTC | CARSLGTSVYEQYF
TRBJ1-1 | . | TRBD1 | TRBV27 | TGTGCCAGCAGCACTAGGGGGCCCAGTAACACTGAAGCTTTCTTT | CASSTRGPSNTEAFF
TRBJ2-3 | . | TRBD1 | TRBV7-9 | TGTGCCAGCAGCTCCAGGGGGCTATCTTCAGATACGCAGTATTTT | CASSSRGLSSDTQYF
TRBJ2-7 | . | . | TRBV7-2 | TGTGCCAGCAGCTATAGCCGGGGCCCCTACGAGCAGTACTTC | CASSYSRGPYEQYF
TRBJ1-4 | many | TRBD1 | TRBV4-1 | TGCGCCAGCAGCCAAGAATGGGACAGGCCTCGGGAACTGTTTTTT | CASSQEWDRPRELFF
TRBJ2-5 | . | TRBD1 | TRBV5-1 | TGCGCCAGCAGCACCTGGACAGGGAGGCAAGAGACCCAGTACTTC | CASSTWTGRQETQYF
TRBJ1-1 | . | TRBD1 | TRBV11-2 | TGTGCCAGCAGCCTCAAAGACAGGGGGCACACTGAAGCTTTCTTT | CASSLKDRGHTEAFF
TRBJ2-5 | . | . | TRBV7-9 | TGTGCCAGCAGCTTACCGACCCCGTCGACCGAAGAGACCCAGTACTTC | CASSLPTPSTEETQYF
TRBJ2-1 | . | . | TRBV19 | TGTGCCAGTAGTATAGATTTCTGGAACGAGCAGTTCTTC | CASSIDFWNEQFF
TRBJ1-1 | once | . | TRBV29-1 | TGCAGCGGGGTCGGGACCGTAGCTTTCTTT | CSGVGTVAFF
TRBJ2-3 | once | TRBD2 | TRBV4-1 | TGCGCCAGCAGCCCAAGTGTAACGGGAGGGGTGGCAGATACGCAGTATTTT | CASSPSVTGGVADTQYF
TRBJ1-5 | . | . | TRBV4-1 | TGCGCCAGCAGCCAAGAGAAAGGGGATAAGCAGCCCCAGCATTTT | CASSQEKGDKQPQHF
TRBJ1-5 | . | TRBD1 | TRBV2 | TGTGCCAGCAGGGAAGACAGGGTATCAGGTCAGCCCCAGCATTTT | CASREDRVSGQPQHF
TRBJ2-1 | . | . | TRBV6-1 | TGTGCCAGCAGTCCCGCAGGTAACAATGAGCAGTTCTTC | CASSPAGNNEQFF
TRBJ1-2 | . | . | TRBV21-1 | TGTGCCAGCAGCTCCCGCTTACAAGTGAACTATGGCTACACCTTC | CASSSRLQVNYGYTF
TRBJ2-1 | . | . | TRBV27 | TGTGCCAGCAGTTTCTCACAGGCTCCTAAGTTCTTC | CASSFSQAPKFF
TRBJ2-7 | . | TRBD2 | TRBV7-9 | TGTGCCAGCAGCTCGCGACTAGCGGGGACCAGCTCCTACGAGCAGTACTTC | CASSSRLAGTSSYEQYF
TRBJ1-5 | . | TRBD1 | TRBV7-9 | TGTGCCAGCAGCTTAGGGGGACAGGGTAGCAATCAGCCCCAGCATTTT | CASSLGGQGSNQPQHF
TRBJ2-1 | . | TRBD2 | TRBV5-1 | TGCGCCAGCCATCATACCCTAGCGGGAGAGGCCAATGAGCAGTTCTTC | CASHHTLAGEANEQFF
TRBJ2-5 | . | TRBD1 | TRBV7-9 | TGTGCCAGCAGCTTAAGGACAGGGCAAGAGACCCAGTACTTC | CASSLRTGQETQYF
TRBJ1-2 | . | . | TRBV18 | TGTGCCAGCTCCCTTGGGAGGGAATCTGGTGGCTACACCTTC | CASSLGRESGGYTF
TRBJ2-1 | . | TRBD2 | TRBV19 | TGTGCCAGTAGTATAAGTAGCGGGGCCTTCTCCTACAATGAGCAGTTCTTC | CASSISSGAFSYNEQFF
TRBJ2-7 | . | TRBD2 | TRBV2 | TGTGCCAGCAACCTCGGGACTAGCGGGAGTTCCGAGCAGTACTTC | CASNLGTSGSSEQYF
TRBJ2-7 | . | . | TRBV4-1 | TGCGCCAGCAGCCAAGTCTTTGGCGGTACCTACGAGCAGTACTTC | CASSQVFGGTYEQYF
TRBJ2-1 | . | . | TRBV30 | TGTGCCTGGAGTGTTGGACCAAATGAGCAGTTCTTC | CAWSVGPNEQFF
TRBJ2-7 | . | . | TRBV11-2 | TGTGCCAGCAGCTTAGAGGCAGAGAGCTCCTACGAGCAGTACTTC | CASSLEAESSYEQYF
TRBJ2-7 | . | . | TRBV10-2 | TGCGCCAGCTCTTTCACGGGGGACTACGAGCAGTACTTC | CASSFTGDYEQYF
TRBJ2-3 | . | TRBD2 | TRBV19 | TGTGCCAGTAGATTGACTAGCACCACAGATACGCAGTATTTT | CASRLTSTTDTQYF
TRBJ2-2 | . | . | TRBV4-3 | TGCGCCAGCAGCCAACTGACAGGACCCACCGGGGAGCTGTTTTTT | CASSQLTGPTGELFF
TRBJ2-3 | . | . | TRBV28 | TGTGCCAGCAGTTTCCTATCCGCAGATACGCAGTATTTT | CASSFLSADTQYF
TRBJ2-3 | . | . | TRBV5-1 | TGCGCCAGCAGCTTGAATCTCCCCAGCGTCATAGCAGATACGCAGTATTTT | CASSLNLPSVIADTQYF
TRBJ2-1 | once | . | TRBV6-1 | TGTGCCAGCAGTTGGACTGCCGGGGATGAGCAGTTCTTC | CASSWTAGDEQFF